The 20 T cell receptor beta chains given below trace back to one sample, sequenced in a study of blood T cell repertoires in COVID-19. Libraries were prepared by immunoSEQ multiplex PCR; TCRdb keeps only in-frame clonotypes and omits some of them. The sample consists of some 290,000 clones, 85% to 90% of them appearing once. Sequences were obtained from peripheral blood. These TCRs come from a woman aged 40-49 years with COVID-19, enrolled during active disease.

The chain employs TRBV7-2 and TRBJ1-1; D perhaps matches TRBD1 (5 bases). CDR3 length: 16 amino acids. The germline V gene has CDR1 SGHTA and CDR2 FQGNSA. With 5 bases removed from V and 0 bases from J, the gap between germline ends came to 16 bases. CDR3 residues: CASSPRGGTMNTEAFF. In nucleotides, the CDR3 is TGTGCCAGCAGCCCCCGCGGGGGAACCATGAACACTGAAGCTTTCTTT. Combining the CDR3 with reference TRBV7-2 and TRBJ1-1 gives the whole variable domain GAGVSQSPSNKVTEKGKDVELRCDPISGHTALYWYRQSLGQGLEFLIYFQGNSAPDKSGLPSDRFSAERTGGSVSTLTIQRTQQEDSAVYLCASSPRGGTMNTEAFFGQGTRLTVV.

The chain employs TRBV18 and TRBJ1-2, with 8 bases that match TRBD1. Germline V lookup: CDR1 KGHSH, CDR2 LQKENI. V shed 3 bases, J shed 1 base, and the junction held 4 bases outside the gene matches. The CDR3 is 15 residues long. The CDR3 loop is CASSPGQALNYGYTF. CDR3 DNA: TGTGCCAGCTCACCGGGACAGGCCCTTAACTATGGCTACACCTTC.

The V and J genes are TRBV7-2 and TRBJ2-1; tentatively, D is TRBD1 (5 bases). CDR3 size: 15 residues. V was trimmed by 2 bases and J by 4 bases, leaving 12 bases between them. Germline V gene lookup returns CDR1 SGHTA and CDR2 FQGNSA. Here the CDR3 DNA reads TGTGCCAGCAGCTTACAGGGTGGGGTATACAATGAGCAGTTCTTC. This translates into CASSLQGGVYNEQFF.

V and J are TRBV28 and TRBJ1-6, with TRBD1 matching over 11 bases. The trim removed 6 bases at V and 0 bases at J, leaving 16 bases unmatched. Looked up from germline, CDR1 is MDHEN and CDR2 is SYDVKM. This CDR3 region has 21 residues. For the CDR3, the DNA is TGTGCCAGCAGACATGGGACAGGGGGAACTCCCTGGGGCTCCTATAATTCACCCCTCCACTTT. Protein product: CASRHGTGGTPWGSYNSPLHF.

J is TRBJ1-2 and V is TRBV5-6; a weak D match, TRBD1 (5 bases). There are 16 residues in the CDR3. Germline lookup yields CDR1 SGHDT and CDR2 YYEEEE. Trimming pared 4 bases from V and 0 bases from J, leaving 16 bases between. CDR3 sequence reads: CASSTDQGLANYGYTF. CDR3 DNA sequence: TGTGCCAGCAGCACCGACCAGGGCCTAGCTAACTATGGCTACACCTTC.

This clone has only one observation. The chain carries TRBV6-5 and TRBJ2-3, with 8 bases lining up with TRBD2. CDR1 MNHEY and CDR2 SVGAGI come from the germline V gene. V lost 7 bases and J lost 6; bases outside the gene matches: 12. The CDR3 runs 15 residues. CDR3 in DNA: TGTGCCAGCACCCGCCGGGGGGGGCCAGGGGATACGCAGTATTTT. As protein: CASTRRGGPGDTQYF.

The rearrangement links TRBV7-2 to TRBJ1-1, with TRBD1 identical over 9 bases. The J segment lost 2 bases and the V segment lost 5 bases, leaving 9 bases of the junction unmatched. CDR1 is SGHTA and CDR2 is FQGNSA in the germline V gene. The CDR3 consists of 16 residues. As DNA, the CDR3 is TGTGCCAGCAGCAAGGACAGGGGTGCTAGAAACACTGAAGCTTTCTTT. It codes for CASSKDRGARNTEAFF.

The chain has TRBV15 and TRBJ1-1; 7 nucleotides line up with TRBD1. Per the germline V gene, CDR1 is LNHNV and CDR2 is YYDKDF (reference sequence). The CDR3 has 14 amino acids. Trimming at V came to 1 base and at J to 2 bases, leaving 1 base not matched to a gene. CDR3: CATSRGQGNTEAFF. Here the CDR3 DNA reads TGTGCCACCAGCAGAGGACAGGGAAACACTGAAGCTTTCTTT.

The CDR3 loop reads CASTPTRREGNEQFF. The CDR3 DNA is TGTGCCAGTACCCCCACACGGCGGGAGGGCAATGAGCAGTTCTTC. The V gene is TRBV19, the J gene TRBJ2-1; the match to TRBD2 covers 9 bases. The V gene's germline CDR1 is LNHDA and CDR2 SQIVND (reference sequence). The V gene end was trimmed by 7 bases and the J gene end by 6 bases; junction bases not matched to a gene: 10. The length of the CDR3 is 15 residues.

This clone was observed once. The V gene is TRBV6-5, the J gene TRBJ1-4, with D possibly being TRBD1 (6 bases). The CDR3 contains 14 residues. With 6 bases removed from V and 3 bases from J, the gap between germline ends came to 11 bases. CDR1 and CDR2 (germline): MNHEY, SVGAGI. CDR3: CASSLRGANEKLFF. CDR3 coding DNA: TGTGCCAGCAGCCTCAGGGGAGCTAATGAAAAACTGTTTTTT.

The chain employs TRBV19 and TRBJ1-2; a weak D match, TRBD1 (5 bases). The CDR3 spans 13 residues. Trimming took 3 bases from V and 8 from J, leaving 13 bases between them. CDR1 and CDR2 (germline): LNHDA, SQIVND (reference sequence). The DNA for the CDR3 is TGTGCCAGTAGTATTCAACAGGAGATGGGCTACACCTTC. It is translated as CASSIQQEMGYTF.

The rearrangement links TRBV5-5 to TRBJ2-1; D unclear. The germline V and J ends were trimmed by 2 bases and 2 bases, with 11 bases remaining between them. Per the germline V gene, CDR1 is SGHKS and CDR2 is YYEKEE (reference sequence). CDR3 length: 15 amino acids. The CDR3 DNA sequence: TGTGCCAGCAGCTTATACGCGCCCACCTACAATGAGCAGTTCTTC. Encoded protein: CASSLYAPTYNEQFF.

The CDR3: CAAARGLGNTIYF. In nucleotides, the CDR3 is TGTGCCGCAGCCCGGGGGTTGGGAAACACCATATATTTT. V usage is TRBV28 and J usage is TRBJ1-3, with D possibly matching TRBD1 (5 bases). Germline CDR1 and CDR2: MDHEN and SYDVKM. V was pared by 11 bases and J by 4 bases, with 15 bases between. CDR3 length: 13 residues.

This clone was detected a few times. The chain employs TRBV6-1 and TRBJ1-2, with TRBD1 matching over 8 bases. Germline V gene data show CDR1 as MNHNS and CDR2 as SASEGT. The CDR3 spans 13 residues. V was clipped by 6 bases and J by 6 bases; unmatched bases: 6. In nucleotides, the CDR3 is TGTGCCAGCAGGAGCGGACAGGGAGATGGCTACACCTTC. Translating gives CASRSGQGDGYTF.

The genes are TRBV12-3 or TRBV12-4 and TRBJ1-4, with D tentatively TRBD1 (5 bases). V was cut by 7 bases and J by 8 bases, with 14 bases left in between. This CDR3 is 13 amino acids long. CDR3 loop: CASTSGDGEKLFF. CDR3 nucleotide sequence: TGTGCCAGCACCTCGGGGGATGGCGAAAAACTGTTTTTT.

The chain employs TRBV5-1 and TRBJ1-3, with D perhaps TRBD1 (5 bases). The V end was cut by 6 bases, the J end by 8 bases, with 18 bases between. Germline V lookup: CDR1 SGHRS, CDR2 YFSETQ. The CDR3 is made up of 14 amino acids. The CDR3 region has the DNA TGCGCCAGCAAAGGGGCAAACGGCGAGGACACCATATATTTT. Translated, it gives CASKGANGEDTIYF. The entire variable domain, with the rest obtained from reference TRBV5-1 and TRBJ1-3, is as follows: KAGVTQTPRYLIKTRGQQVTLSCSPISGHRSVSWYQQTPGQGLQFLFEYFSETQRNKGNFPGRFSGRQFSNSRSEMNVSTLELGDSALYLCASKGANGEDTIYFGEGSWLTVV.

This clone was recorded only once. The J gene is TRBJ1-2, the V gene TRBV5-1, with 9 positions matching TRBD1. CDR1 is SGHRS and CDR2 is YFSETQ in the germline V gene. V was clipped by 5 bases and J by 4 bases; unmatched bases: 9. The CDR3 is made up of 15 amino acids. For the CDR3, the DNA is TGCGCCAGCAGTGATCCGGGACAGGGAGGCTATGGCTACACCTTC. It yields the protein CASSDPGQGGYGYTF.

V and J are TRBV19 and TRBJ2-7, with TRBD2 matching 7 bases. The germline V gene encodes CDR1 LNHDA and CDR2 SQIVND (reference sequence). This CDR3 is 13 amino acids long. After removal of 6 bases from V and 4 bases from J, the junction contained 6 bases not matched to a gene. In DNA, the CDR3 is TGTGCCAGTAGCCCTCGGCGGGGGTACGAGCAGTACTTC. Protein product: CASSPRRGYEQYF.

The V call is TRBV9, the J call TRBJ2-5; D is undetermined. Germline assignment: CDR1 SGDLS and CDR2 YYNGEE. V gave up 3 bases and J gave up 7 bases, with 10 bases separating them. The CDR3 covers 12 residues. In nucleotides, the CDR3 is TGTGCCAGCAGCGGGAGCTTCGGGACCCAGTACTTC. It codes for CASSGSFGTQYF.

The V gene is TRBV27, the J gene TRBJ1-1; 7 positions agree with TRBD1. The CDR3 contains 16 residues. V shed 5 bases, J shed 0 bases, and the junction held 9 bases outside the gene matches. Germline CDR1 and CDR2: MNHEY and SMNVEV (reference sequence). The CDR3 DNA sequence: TGTGCCAGCAGTCAAACAGGGGTTCCCTTGAACACTGAAGCTTTCTTT. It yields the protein CASSQTGVPLNTEAFF.